This T cell receptor (beta chain) is drawn from a study of molecular identifiers for immune sequencing clone quantification. MiXCR, applied by TCRdb to the PCR reads, yields one record per CDR3 protein. Altogether about half a million distinct CDR3 sequences are present, about 21% being singletons, with the ten largest covering more than 0.8%. CDR1 is SGHVS, CDR2 FNYEAQ, per germline. The CDR3 extends over 17 amino acids. Details on this clonotype: Germline is not matched at one junction end, which may reflect a read error.

The chain carries TRBV7-6 and TRBJ2-2; D tentatively fits TRBD1 or TRBD2 (5 bases each). The source material was naive CD8+ T cells from blood, with Jurkat cell RNA spiked in. Subset meaning: FACS-sorted CD8+CD4-CCR7+CD45RA+ naive T cells. The sequence was collected from a human donor in good health. Some libraries in this study had Jurkat cell RNA spiked in. CDR3 residues: CASSLPVRVGNTGELLF. DNA for the CDR3: TGTGCCAGCAGCTTGCCCGTCAGGGTCGGAAACACCGGGGAGCTGCTTTTT. Full variable domain (rest looked up from reference TRBV7-6 and TRBJ2-2): GAGVSQSPRYKVTKRGQDVALRCDPISGHVSLYWYRQALGQGPEFLTYFNYEAQQDKSGLPNDRFSAERPEGSISTLTIQRTEQRDSAMYRCASSLPVRVGNTGELLFGEGSRLTVL.